This T cell receptor (beta chain) was captured by sequencing in a study of cytomegalovirus exposure and HLA in healthy donors. General study findings and limits: Many donors shared some public TCRs, even though most TCR sequences were rare. Altogether, 150 to 200 TCR beta chains were recorded as cytomegalovirus-associated.

In regard to this clone: What it binds is unknown.

Primers: 60 Vbeta forward and 13 Jbeta reverse. Sequenced by immunoSEQ multiplex PCR; TCRdb stores in-frame clones only, minus some. The table has some 130,000 clones, about two thirds seen once. This sequence was found in a woman in her thirties or forties in good health and CMV-seronegative. The sequencing input was PBMCs.

The chain's CDR3 is CASSQGQRVSYEQYF. CDR3 bases: TGCGCCAGCAGCCAAGGGCAGAGGGTTAGTTACGAGCAGTACTTC. The V gene is TRBV4-3, the J gene TRBJ2-7, with D perhaps TRBD2 (5 bases). Per the germline V gene, CDR1 is LGHNA and CDR2 is YSLEER. V lost 1 base and J 4 bases, leaving 14 bases between the germline ends. This CDR3 spans 15 amino acids.